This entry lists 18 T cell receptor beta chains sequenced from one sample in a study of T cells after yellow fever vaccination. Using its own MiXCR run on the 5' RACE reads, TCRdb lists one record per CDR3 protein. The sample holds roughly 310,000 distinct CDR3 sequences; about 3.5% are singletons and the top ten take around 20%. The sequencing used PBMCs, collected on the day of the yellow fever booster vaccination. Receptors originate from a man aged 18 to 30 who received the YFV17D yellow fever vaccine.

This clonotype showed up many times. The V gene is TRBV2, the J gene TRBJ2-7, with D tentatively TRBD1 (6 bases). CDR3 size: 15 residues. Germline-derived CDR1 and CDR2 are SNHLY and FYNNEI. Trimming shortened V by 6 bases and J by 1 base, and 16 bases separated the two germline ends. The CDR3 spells CASSPTGFGSYEQYV. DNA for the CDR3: TGTGCCAGCAGCCCCACAGGGTTCGGGTCCTACGAGCAGTACGTC.

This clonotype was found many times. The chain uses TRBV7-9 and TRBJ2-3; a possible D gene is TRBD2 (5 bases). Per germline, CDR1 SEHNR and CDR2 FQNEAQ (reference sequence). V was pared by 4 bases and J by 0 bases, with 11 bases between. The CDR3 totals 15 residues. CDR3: CASSSERTSTDTQYF. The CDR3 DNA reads TGTGCCAGCAGCTCCGAGCGGACTAGCACAGATACGCAGTATTTT.

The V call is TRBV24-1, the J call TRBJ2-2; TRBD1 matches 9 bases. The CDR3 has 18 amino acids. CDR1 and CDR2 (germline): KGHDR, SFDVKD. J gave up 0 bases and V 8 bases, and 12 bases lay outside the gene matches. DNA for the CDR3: TGTGCCACCACCCCCCGACAGGGGGTCGCGACGAACACCGGGGAGCTGTTTTTT. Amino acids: CATTPRQGVATNTGELFF.

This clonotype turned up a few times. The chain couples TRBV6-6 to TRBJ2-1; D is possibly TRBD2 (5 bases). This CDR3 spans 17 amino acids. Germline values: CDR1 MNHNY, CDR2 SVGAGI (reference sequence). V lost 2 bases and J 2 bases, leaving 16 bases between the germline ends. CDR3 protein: CASSYPAGGTTYNEQFF. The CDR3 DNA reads TGTGCCAGCAGTTACCCCGCGGGTGGTACGACCTACAATGAGCAGTTCTTC.

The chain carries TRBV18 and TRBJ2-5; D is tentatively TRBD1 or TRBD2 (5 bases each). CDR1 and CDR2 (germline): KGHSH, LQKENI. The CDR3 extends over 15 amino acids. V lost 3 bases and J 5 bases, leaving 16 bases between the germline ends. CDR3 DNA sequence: TGTGCCAGCTCACCCCCGGGACGCCCTAGGGAGACCCAGTACTTC. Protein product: CASSPPGRPRETQYF.

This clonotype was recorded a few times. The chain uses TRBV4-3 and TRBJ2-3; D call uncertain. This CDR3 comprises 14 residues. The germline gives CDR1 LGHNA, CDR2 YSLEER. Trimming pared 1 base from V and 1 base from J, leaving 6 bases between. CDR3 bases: TGCGCCAGCAGCCAAGGGGAACGCACAGATACGCAGTATTTT. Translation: CASSQGERTDTQYF.

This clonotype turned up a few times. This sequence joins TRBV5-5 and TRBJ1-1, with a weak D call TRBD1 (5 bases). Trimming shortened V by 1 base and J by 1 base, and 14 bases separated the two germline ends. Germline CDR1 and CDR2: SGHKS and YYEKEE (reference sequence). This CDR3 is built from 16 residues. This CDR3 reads CASSLTRAYRNTEAFF. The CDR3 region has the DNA TGTGCCAGCAGCTTGACCAGGGCGTATAGGAACACTGAAGCTTTCTTT. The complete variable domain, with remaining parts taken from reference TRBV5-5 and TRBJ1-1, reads DAGVTQSPTHLIKTRGQQVTLRCSPISGHKSVSWYQQVLGQGPQFIFQYYEKEERGRGNFPDRFSARQFPNYSSELNVNALLLGDSALYLCASSLTRAYRNTEAFFGQGTRLTVV.

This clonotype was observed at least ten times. CDR3 protein: CASRLQGKNTDTQYF. The DNA of the CDR3 is TGCGCCAGCAGACTCCAGGGGAAGAACACGGATACGCAGTATTTT. V gene TRBV4-3 combines with J gene TRBJ2-3; TRBD1 might be the D (6 bases). Trimming cost V 6 bases and J 6 bases, with 19 bases left between them. The CDR3 length is 15 residues. Looked up from germline, CDR1 is LGHNA and CDR2 is YSLEER.

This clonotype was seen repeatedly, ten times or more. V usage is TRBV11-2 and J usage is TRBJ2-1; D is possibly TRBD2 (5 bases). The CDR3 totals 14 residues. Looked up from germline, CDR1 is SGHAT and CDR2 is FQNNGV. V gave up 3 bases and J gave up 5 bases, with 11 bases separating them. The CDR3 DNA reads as TGTGCCAGCAGCTTGTCTGACTATCACAATGAGCAGTTCTTC. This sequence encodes CASSLSDYHNEQFF.

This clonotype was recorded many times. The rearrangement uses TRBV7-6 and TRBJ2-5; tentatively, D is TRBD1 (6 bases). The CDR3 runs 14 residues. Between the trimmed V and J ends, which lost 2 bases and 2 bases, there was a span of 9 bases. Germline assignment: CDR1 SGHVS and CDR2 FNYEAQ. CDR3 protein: CASSLLTGQETQYF. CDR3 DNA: TGTGCCAGCAGCTTACTAACAGGGCAAGAGACCCAGTACTTC.

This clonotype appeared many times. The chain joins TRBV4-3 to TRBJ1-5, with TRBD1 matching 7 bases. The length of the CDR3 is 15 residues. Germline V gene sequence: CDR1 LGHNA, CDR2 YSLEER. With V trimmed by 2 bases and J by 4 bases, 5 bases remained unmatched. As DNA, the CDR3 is TGCGCCAGCAGCCAATTGACAGGGCCGAATCAGCCCCAGCATTTT. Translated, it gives CASSQLTGPNQPQHF.

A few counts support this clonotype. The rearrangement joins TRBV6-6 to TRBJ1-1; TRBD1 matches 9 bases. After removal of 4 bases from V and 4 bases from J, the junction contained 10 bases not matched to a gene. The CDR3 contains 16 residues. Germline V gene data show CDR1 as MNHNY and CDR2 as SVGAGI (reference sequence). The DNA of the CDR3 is TGTGCCAGCAGTTTCCGGGACAGGGATCGGGGCACTGAAGCTTTCTTT. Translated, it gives CASSFRDRDRGTEAFF.

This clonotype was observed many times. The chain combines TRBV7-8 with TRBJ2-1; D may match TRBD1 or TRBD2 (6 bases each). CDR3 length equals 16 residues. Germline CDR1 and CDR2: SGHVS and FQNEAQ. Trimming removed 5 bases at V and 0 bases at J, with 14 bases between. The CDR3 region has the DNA TGTGCCAGCAGCCCTTCGAAGGGGGGCTCCTACAATGAGCAGTTCTTC. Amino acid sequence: CASSPSKGGSYNEQFF.

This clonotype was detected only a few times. The CDR3 loop reads CASSQVVTTTNTGELFF. The CDR3 DNA is TGCGCCAGCAGCCAAGTGGTGACGACTACGAACACCGGGGAGCTGTTTTTT. The chain recombines TRBV4-3 with TRBJ2-2; D is possibly TRBD2 (5 bases). This CDR3 is 17 amino acids long. Deletions cut 1 base from V and 0 bases from J, with 12 bases between. Germline values: CDR1 LGHNA, CDR2 YSLEER.

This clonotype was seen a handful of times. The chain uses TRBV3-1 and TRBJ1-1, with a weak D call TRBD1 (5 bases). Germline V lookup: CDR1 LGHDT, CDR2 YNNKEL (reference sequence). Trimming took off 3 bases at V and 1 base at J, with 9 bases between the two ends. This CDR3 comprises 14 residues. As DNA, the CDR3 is TGTGCCAGCAGCCAGGGAACAGGGAACACTGAAGCTTTCTTT. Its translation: CASSQGTGNTEAFF.

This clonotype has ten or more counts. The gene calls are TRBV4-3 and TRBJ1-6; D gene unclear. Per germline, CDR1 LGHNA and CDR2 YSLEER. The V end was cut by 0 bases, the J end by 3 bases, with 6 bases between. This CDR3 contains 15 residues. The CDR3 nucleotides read TGCGCCAGCAGCCAAGATGCAGGCTATAATTCACCCCTCCACTTT. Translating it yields CASSQDAGYNSPLHF.

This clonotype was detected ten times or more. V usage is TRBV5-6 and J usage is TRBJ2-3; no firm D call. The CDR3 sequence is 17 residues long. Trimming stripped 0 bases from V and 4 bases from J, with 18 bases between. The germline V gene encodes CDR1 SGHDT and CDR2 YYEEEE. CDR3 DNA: TGTGCCAGCAGCTTGGAGTTCAACACGGGCTGGCCAGATACGCAGTATTTT. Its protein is CASSLEFNTGWPDTQYF.

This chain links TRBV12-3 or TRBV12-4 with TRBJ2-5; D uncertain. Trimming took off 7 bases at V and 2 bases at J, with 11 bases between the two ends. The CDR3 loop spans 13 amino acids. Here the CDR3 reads CASTSQEQETQYF. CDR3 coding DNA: TGTGCCAGCACGAGCCAGGAGCAAGAGACCCAGTACTTC.